The present T cell receptor (beta chain) was sequenced within a study of blood T cell repertoires in COVID-19. Study context: The study drew acute and convalescent COVID-19 samples from the United States, Italy and Spain. Nucleic acid was either cDNA or gDNA, and it came from T cells, B-cell-depleted T cells, or PBMCs.

Those enrolled, adults aged roughly 18 to 100 years, came from roughly 23 US areas. Cohort 3 recovery required two negative PCRs, clearance, or symptom resolution. The V gene's germline CDR1 is KGHSH and CDR2 LQKENI. With 3 bases removed from V and 1 base from J, the gap between germline ends came to 9 bases. The CDR3 has 14 residues. Assay used: immunoSEQ multiplex PCR; TCRdb lists only in-frame clones, some missing. There are around 470,000 clones in the sample; around 91% occur only once, and 0.6% lies in the top ten. J is TRBJ1-1 and V is TRBV18; possible D gene TRBD1, 6 bases. Input material: PBMCs or T cells enriched from blood (not recorded which). The clonotype was recovered from a man in his late teens or twenties who had recovered from COVID-19. The CDR3 DNA reads as TGTGCCAGCTCACCCCAGGGGACGAACACTGAAGCTTTCTTT. Translating gives CASSPQGTNTEAFF.